This TCR beta chain appears in the sequencing data of a study of cytomegalovirus exposure and HLA in healthy donors (TCRdb year 2017). With respect to the entire study: In an earlier analysis of 450 to 750 of the donors, 250 to 300 Gb of sequence data and 117 million unique TCR beta sequences from roughly 200 million T cells were reported. In a later analysis, previously published TCR beta repertoires from 550 to 700 donors were re-analyzed and high-resolution HLA genotyping was added so that TCR occurrence patterns could be studied. An early release covering roughly 600 HLA-typed donors comprised approximately 300 gigabases of sequencing data and 65 million to 100 million unique TCR sequences. Every discovery cohort repertoire had been produced on one sequencing platform. Donor age, sex, ethnicity and CMV serostatus were compiled together with the repertoire data. To predict cytomegalovirus infection status, the study brought together high-throughput TCR immunosequencing, statistical association of individual TCRs with disease status, and machine learning. A handful of DR-DQ haplotypes were handled as single units for association and clustering because linkage in the cohort was strong. The T cell repertoires of around 730 subjects were profiled by immunosequencing and related to cytomegalovirus serostatus. In a later genetic analysis, genome-wide SNP genotypes for about 60% of the 666 donors were used, and that subset was treated as a discovery cohort. The study was designed to test whether signatures of past pathogen exposure could be identified by cataloging public T cell receptors. Of the 350 to 450 genotyped donors, over 80% were placed in the genetic ancestry cluster associated with self-reported Caucasian donors. HLA typing included class I and class II loci at four-digit resolution. The number of donors typed differed by locus, with roughly 620-630 for A, B, C, DRB1 and DQB1, about 500 for DQA1, under 610 for DPA1, and some 470 for DPB1. A separate validation cohort of roughly 130 different subjects was used in addition to the 666-subject first cohort. Rather than using new phenotypic data, the later analysis identified candidate immune exposures from TCR beta sequences and from how often those sequences occurred across donors. On average, 235,054 unique TCR beta nucleotide sequences were sequenced per donor among some 430 genotyped donors of the cohort, with around 19% of those sequences being non-productive. To decide whether each TCR beta V gene segment behaved as functional or pseudogenic, an earlier analysis of approximately 620 of the donors relied on high-throughput TCR beta sequencing. Study-wide findings and limitations: A few of the identified cytomegalovirus-associated TCR beta chains were confirmed in vitro to be specific for cytomegalovirus antigens. Correlated functional status among segregating V segments might reflect linkage disequilibrium, but an unknown experimental factor could not be ruled out. Only TCR beta chains were sequenced in this cohort, and the absence of alpha or paired-chain data limited detectable features. In both the original and validation cohorts, the classifier was reported to diagnose cytomegalovirus status with high specificity and sensitivity. In an earlier analysis of a few hundred of the donors, most TCR beta V segments were observed in productive rearrangements about 90% or about 30% of the time, broadly matching IMGT annotations. While some public TCRs were present in many individuals, most TCR sequences turned up only very rarely across donors. A later genetic analysis associated a missense DCLRE1C variant with V-gene and J-gene trimming of TCR beta chains, and an independent cohort replicated the association. A group of highly shared sequence variants was considered likely to be a technical artifact of the sequencing pipeline. According to a later analysis, parvovirus B19, influenza, CMV and Epstein-Barr virus appeared linked to several top co-occurrence clusters. According to the authors, the approach could potentially be generalized to other disease states and immunological phenotypes. Some IMGT-functional V segments, including TRBV6-2 and TRBV6-3, could not be told apart with the 87-base-pair reads, so those segments were excluded. A further reported finding was that TCR beta sequences accurately predicted the HLA-A and HLA-B alleles for most subjects in the first cohort. In a later analysis, HLA-associated TCR beta chains showed more clonal expansion and lower generation probabilities than non-associated chains that were equally common. CMV serostatus was the only immune exposure information available for the cohort. Because counts were too low, about 18 rarely observed V segments, including chromosome 9 orphons, were excluded from the earlier analysis of 587 of the donors. A total of 150 or so TCR beta chains were listed by the study as associated with cytomegalovirus. Presence/absence analyses assumed roughly uniform sequencing depth across donors, an assumption that may not hold. Specific HLA alleles were associated with more than 15,000 TCR beta sequences at a false discovery rate of 0.05 in a later analysis. According to a later analysis, most CMV-associated TCR beta chains appeared to be HLA-restricted, and the HLA associations seemed to be driven largely by CMV exposure. Strong co-occurrence of HLA alleles, especially DR and DQ, made assigning TCR associations to individual alleles difficult. Because HLA typing was missing for some donors at each locus, association tests included only the typed subset. A later genetic analysis reported fewer N-insertions in productive TCRs among donors in an Asian-associated ancestry cluster than the roughly 700-donor mean. A later analysis found that TCR association rates varied across HLA loci, with DRB1 alleles showing the most associated TCRs and HLA-C alleles the fewest.

Receptors were amplified or captured by the immunoSEQ multiplex PCR assay. A mixture of 60 forward primers for TCR Vbeta segments and 13 reverse primers for TCR Jbeta segments was used in the multiplex PCR. The CDR3 region of rearranged TCR beta genes was amplified from genomic DNA by a multiplex PCR assay. Amplified TCR beta libraries were sequenced as 87-base-pair reads on the Illumina HiSeq System. On the authors' methods: A later analysis counted 65 million to 90 million unique TCR beta chains across the 650 to 700 repertoires, and 10 million to 11 million of these chains were shared by at least two donors. Raw reads were error-corrected and collapsed into unique sequences by a nearest-neighbor algorithm in which closely related sequences were merged to remove PCR and sequencing errors. Alignment of CDR3 sequences to IMGT reference sequences was used to assign V, D and J gene segments. For a sequence to be retained, a match of at least six nucleotides to both a V gene segment and a J gene segment was required. A rearrangement counted as productive if the CDR3 had no stop codons and remained in frame with V and J, and every other rearrangement counted as non-productive. Following IMGT convention, CDR3 was defined as the stretch from the second conserved V-encoded cysteine to the conserved J-encoded phenylalanine. The earlier analysis of some 580 of the donors excluded any sequence lacking an unambiguous match to a single V gene segment. An earlier analysis of some 610 of the donors called V segments functional above 56.7% productive rearrangements and segregating when the between-donor standard deviation exceeded 5%. A statistical classification framework was built for diagnosing cytomegalovirus status from the catalog of TCR beta chain sequences. In a later analysis, V and J genes were assigned by comparing TCR nucleotide sequences against IMGT/GENE-DB human TR gene sequences. A later analysis assigned CDR3 sequences and most-parsimonious VDJ recombination scenarios with the TCRdist pipeline. In a later analysis, every TCR beta chain was defined by the combination of its CDR3 amino acid sequence and its V-gene family, and reads without a unique V-gene family were dropped. A later analysis removed 450 to 600 highly shared, low-generation-probability nucleotide sequences to deal with suspected cross-contamination and a sequencing artifact. In a later analysis, a clonal expansion index was calculated for each public chain from normalized within-repertoire ranks of inferred template counts. In a later analysis, generation probabilities were computed using a VDJ recombination model fitted to out-of-frame rearrangements, and the results were checked against IGoR. A later analysis scored TCR-TCR, TCR-HLA and TCR-CMV co-occurrence with hypergeometric tests, applying a repertoire-size bias correction to TCR pairs. A later analysis estimated false discovery rates by permuting HLA or CMV assignments 20 times. A later analysis grouped co-occurring TCRs with DBSCAN, adding TCRdist sequence similarity when clustering within HLA-allele-positive subsets. Repertoires with fewer than 30,000 or more than 120,000 public chains, plus five repertoires with anomalous nucleotide sharing, were excluded from co-occurrence clustering. The table was pulled from immuneACCESS by TCRdb, which kept in-frame rearrangements only. Such tables lose some clones; where checked, under half of the loss comes from unresolved V genes, and the rest has no known cause. That table gives V, J and clone size, and the DNA gave D and trimming. The sample table holds 50,000 to 55,000 clones, of which less than 70% were seen once. 10% to 15% of the sample lies in the top ten.

CDR1 is given as LGHNA and CDR2 as YNFKEQ, both from the germline V gene. The CDR3, from cysteine to phenylalanine, totals 14 residues. Kept here is only the CDR3 DNA, which spans 42 bases and is read in frame from base 1. V is trimmed back by 1 base and J by 8 bases, and the junction contains 3 bases that no gene match accounts for. The cohort was made up of 650 to 700 healthy bone marrow donors. All cohort members were sampled while nominally healthy, although unrecorded immune exposures were likely present. CMV serostatus was positive for 250 to 300 and negative for about half of the roughly 700 cohort members, and was not recorded for this donor. A peripheral blood sample was collected from each donor, and TCR beta sequencing was performed on peripheral blood mononuclear cells. The Qiagen DNeasy Blood Extraction Kit was used to extract genomic DNA from the blood cell samples. A remark on this clone: Which antigen it targets is not known. No qualities accompany the bases; no much larger clone lies one base away.

The sequencing sample was made of PBMCs. The sequence was obtained from a human donor in good health. The chain joins TRBV4-2 to TRBJ1-4, with 8 bases aligning to TRBD1. Read as DNA, the sequence is TGTGCCAGCAGCCAAGGGGACAGGAGGGAAAAACTGTTTTTT. This is translated as CASSQGDRREKLFF.